This TCR beta chain was sequenced in a study of beta chain features in type 1 diabetes. What was sequenced were expressed TCRB transcripts, since all of the isolated RNA had been reverse transcribed. Repertoires were generated with immunoSEQ multiplex PCR, while TCRdb's copy carries only in-frame clones and drops some. This table has under 300,000 clones, roughly 16% appearing once. This clone has more than one count but fewer than ten. No antigen is known for it. Trimming left V 6 bases short and J 3 bases short, with 11 bases between. The CDR3 length is 13 residues. Germline V lookup: CDR1 MNHEY, CDR2 SVGAGI. Overall study findings and caveats: In every one of the four CD4+ subsets, TCRB CDR3s were moderately but significantly shorter in Type 1 diabetes patients.

The V gene is TRBV6-5, the J gene TRBJ1-1; D may be TRBD1 (5 bases). This sequence originates from a man aged 25 to 45 with type 1 diabetes. Input material: naive CD4+ T cells from blood. CDR3 sequence reads: CASRGTRYTEAFF. CDR3 sequence (DNA): TGTGCCAGCAGAGGGACTCGGTACACTGAAGCTTTCTTT.